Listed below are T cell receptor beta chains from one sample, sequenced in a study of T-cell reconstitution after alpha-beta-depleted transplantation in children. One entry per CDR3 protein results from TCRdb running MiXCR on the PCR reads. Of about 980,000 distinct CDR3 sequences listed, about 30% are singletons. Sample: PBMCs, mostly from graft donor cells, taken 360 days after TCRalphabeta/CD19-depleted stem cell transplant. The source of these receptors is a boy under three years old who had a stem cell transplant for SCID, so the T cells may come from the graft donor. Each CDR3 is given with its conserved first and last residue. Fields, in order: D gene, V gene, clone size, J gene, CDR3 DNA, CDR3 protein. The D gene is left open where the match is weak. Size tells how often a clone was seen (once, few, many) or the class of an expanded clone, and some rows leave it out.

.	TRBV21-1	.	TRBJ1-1	TGTGCCAGCAGAGAGACAGGGCAGAACACTGAAGCTTTCTTT	CASRETGQNTEAFF
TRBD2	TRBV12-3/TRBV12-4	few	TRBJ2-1	TGTGCCAGCAGGCCGCTTGGCGGGGGGCCCTCCAATGAGCAGTTCTTC	CASRPLGGGPSNEQFF
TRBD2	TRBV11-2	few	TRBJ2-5	TGTGCCAGCAGCTTAGGCGGGGGGTCGGAGACCCAGTACTTC	CASSLGGGSETQYF
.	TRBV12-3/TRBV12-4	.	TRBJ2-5	TGTGCCAGCACCCAAACCCATGGTCCTGGCGGGGAGACCCAGTACTTC	CASTQTHGPGGETQYF
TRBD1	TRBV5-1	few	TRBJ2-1	TGCGCCAGCAGCTATGGGACAGGGGGGTGGAATGAGCAGTTCTTC	CASSYGTGGWNEQFF
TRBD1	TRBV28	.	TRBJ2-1	TGTGCCAGCAGACATAGACAGGGGTCCTACAATGAGCAGTTCTTC	CASRHRQGSYNEQFF
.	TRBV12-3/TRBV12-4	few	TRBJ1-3	TGTGCCAGCAGTTTAAGGGAAAGGAACTCTGGAAACACCATATATTTT	CASSLRERNSGNTIYF
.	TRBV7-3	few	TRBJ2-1	TGTGCCAGCAGCTCCCCAAATCAGAATGAGCAGTTCTTC	CASSSPNQNEQFF
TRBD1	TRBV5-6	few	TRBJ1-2	TGTGCCAGCAGCCAGAAAGGGGGCAGGGTCGGCTACACCTTC	CASSQKGGRVGYTF
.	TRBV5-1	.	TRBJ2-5	TGCGCCAGCAAGGACAAGTCGGAGACCCAGTACTTC	CASKDKSETQYF
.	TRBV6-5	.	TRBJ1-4	TGTGCCAGCGGGTTGACGGTTCTTAATGAAAAACTGTTTTTT	CASGLTVLNEKLFF
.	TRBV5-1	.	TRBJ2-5	TGCGCCAGCAGCGGTCCCCACCCAGAGACCCAGTACTTC	CASSGPHPETQYF
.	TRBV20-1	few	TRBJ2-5	TGCAGTGCTAACCCCGCACAAGAGACCCAGTACTTC	CSANPAQETQYF
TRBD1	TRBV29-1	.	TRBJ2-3	TGCAGCGCTGGTAGACAGGGTATGGGTGTGAATACGCATTATTTT	CSAGRQGMGVNTHYF
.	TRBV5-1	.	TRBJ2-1	TGCGCCAGCAGCTTGACTAGCCCCCCACAAGAGCAGTTCTTC	CASSLTSPPQEQFF
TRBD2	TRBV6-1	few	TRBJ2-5	TGTGCCAGCAGTGAATGGGAGGGAGGAAAGACCCAGTACTTC	CASSEWEGGKTQYF
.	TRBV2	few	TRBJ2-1	TGTGCCAGCAGTGAAACAGGTTACTACAATGAGCAGTTCTTC	CASSETGYYNEQFF
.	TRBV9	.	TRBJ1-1	TGTGCCAGCATCCCTAGGAACACTGAAGCTTTCTTT	CASIPRNTEAFF
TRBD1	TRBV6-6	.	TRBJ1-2	TGTGCCAGCATCGACCAGGGGGCGACAGGCTACACCTTC	CASIDQGATGYTF
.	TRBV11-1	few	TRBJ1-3	.	CASSSSGTSGNTIYF
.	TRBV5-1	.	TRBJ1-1	TGCGCCAGCAGCTTTGGGGCGCCGAGTACTGAAGCTTTCTTT	CASSFGAPSTEAFF
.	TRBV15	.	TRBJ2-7	TGTGCCACCAGCAGAGATCGGGGACTCGGAGAGGACGAGCAGTACTTC	CATSRDRGLGEDEQYF
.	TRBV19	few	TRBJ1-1	TGTGCCAGTAGAACCGCGGCGAACACTGAAGCTTTCTTT	CASRTAANTEAFF
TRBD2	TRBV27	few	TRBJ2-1	TGTGCCACCAAATGGAGCGGGGGGGACTACAATGAGCAGTTCTTC	CATKWSGGDYNEQFF
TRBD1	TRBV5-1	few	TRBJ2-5	TGCGCCAGCGGAGACCGGGACAGGGGGCCGGGAGAGACCCAGTACTTC	CASGDRDRGPGETQYF
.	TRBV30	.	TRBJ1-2	TGTGCCTGGATGCGACCCGGGGCGACCTATGGCTACACCTTC	CAWMRPGATYGYTF